This TCR beta chain was identified during a study of molecular identifiers for immune sequencing clone quantification. CDR1 is SGHAT and CDR2 is FQNNGV in the germline V gene. The CDR3 extends over 16 amino acids. Trimming shortened V by 1 base and J by 9 bases, and 19 bases separated the two germline ends. TCRdb recomputed calls from the PCR reads with MiXCR, one row per CDR3 protein. The sample consists of about 500,000 distinct CDR3 sequences, around 23% of them appearing once. This clonotype has at least ten counts. The rearrangement joins TRBV11-2 to TRBJ2-1, with D maybe TRBD2 (7 bases). The receptor was isolated from a human donor in good health. Some libraries in this study had Jurkat cell RNA spiked in. Source material: naive CD8+ T cells from blood, with Jurkat cell RNA spiked in. Stated subset: FACS-sorted CD8+CD4-CCR7+CD45RA+ naive T cells. The CDR3 sequence: CASSLAPGGLRGEQFF. CDR3 sequence (DNA): TGTGCCAGCAGCTTAGCTCCGGGGGGCCTTAGGGGTGAGCAGTTCTTC.